What follows are 32 T cell receptor beta chains derived from one specimen sequenced in a study of T cell repertoires in ileal Crohn's disease. Specified time point: neoterminal ileum biopsy at postoperative endoscopy, about 6 months after surgery. The assay was immunoSEQ multiplex PCR, and TCRdb's table has in-frame clones only and misses some. The data show approximately 7,400 clones, approximately 81% seen once. The sequenced sample consisted of ileal tissue. All receptors come from an adult with Crohn's disease.

This chain links TRBV19 with TRBJ2-1; TRBD2 aligns across 8 bases. The CDR3 has 16 residues. The germline V gene has CDR1 LNHDA and CDR2 SQIVND (reference sequence). After removal of 2 bases from V and 6 bases from J, the junction contained 9 bases not matched to a gene. CDR3 in DNA: TGTGCCAGTAGTATATCAGTGACTAGCGACGGCAATGAGCAGTTCTTC. It yields the protein CASSISVTSDGNEQFF.

The chain recombines TRBV25-1 with TRBJ1-1; no firm D call. CDR1 MGHDK and CDR2 SYGVNS come from the germline V gene. The CDR3 has 12 amino acids. V was trimmed by 4 bases and J by 2 bases, leaving 5 bases between them. CDR3 in DNA: TGTGCCAGCAGTGCTTTTAACACTGAAGCTTTCTTT. It yields the protein CASSAFNTEAFF.

This clone was detected once. The J gene is TRBJ1-5, the V gene TRBV28, with TRBD1 identical over 10 bases. Germline values: CDR1 MDHEN, CDR2 SYDVKM. Unmatched junction bases numbered 9, after V lost 10 bases and J lost 6 bases. This CDR3 has 14 amino acids. CDR3 sequence (DNA): TGTGCCACCCCGGGACAGGGGATCGGTCAGCCCCAGCATTTT. Protein product: CATPGQGIGQPQHF.

The chain uses TRBV6-1 and TRBJ1-2; D is ambiguous. The CDR3 spans 14 residues. V was clipped by 5 bases and J by 3 bases, with 13 bases between them. Germline loops: CDR1 MNHNS, CDR2 SASEGT. As DNA, the CDR3 is TGTGCCAGCAGTACCGGAGGGATGGACTATGGCTACACCTTC. Protein sequence: CASSTGGMDYGYTF.

This chain uses TRBV30 with TRBJ2-7; D possibly corresponds to TRBD1 (6 bases). V shed 3 bases and J shed 3 bases, with 12 bases lying between them. The CDR3 has 13 amino acids. Per germline, CDR1 GTSNPN and CDR2 SVGIG (reference sequence). The CDR3 loop reads CAWRPGQSYEQYF. The CDR3 DNA reads as TGTGCCTGGAGACCGGGACAAAGCTACGAGCAGTACTTC.

The V call is TRBV15, the J call TRBJ2-3, with D tentatively TRBD1 (5 bases). The CDR3 has 16 residues. Looked up from germline, CDR1 is LNHNV and CDR2 is YYDKDF (reference sequence). The V end was cut by 0 bases, the J end by 1 base, with 11 bases between. The CDR3, as DNA: TGTGCCACCAGCAGAGATTACGGCAGGGGCACAGATACGCAGTATTTT. Protein product: CATSRDYGRGTDTQYF.

This clone was picked up a small number of times. V gene TRBV11-2 combines with J gene TRBJ1-1; 7 nucleotides line up with TRBD1. The germline V gene has CDR1 SGHAT and CDR2 FQNNGV. J lost 3 bases, V lost 11 bases, and 12 bases had no gene match. The CDR3 is 14 residues long. CDR3 nucleotides: TGTGCCGGACCGCAGGGGGTGAGCGACACTGAAGCTTTCTTT. This translates into CAGPQGVSDTEAFF.

This chain links TRBV2 with TRBJ2-7; D gene uncertain. Germline V gene data show CDR1 as SNHLY and CDR2 as FYNNEI. V dropped 6 bases and J dropped 2 bases, with 11 bases sitting between them. This CDR3 has 13 residues. CDR3 sequence (DNA): TGTGCCAGCAGCCGAGACAAAACCTACGAGCAGTACTTC. The encoded protein is CASSRDKTYEQYF.

This clone was found once. The CDR3 coding sequence is TGTGCCAGCAGCTTAGCTAGTTCGGATACGCAGTATTTT. Translated, it gives CASSLASSDTQYF. The chain recombines TRBV11-2 with TRBJ2-3; D gene unclear. The CDR3 is 13 residues long. V was trimmed by 1 base and J by 6 bases, leaving 8 bases between them. From germline, CDR1 is SGHAT and CDR2 FQNNGV.

This clone showed up just a few times. The rearrangement joins TRBV19 to TRBJ2-3; possibly TRBD1 for D (5 bases). Germline V gives CDR1 LNHDA, CDR2 SQIVND (reference sequence). This CDR3 is 13 amino acids long. V shed 1 base and J shed 4 bases, with 6 bases lying between them. Here the CDR3 DNA reads TGTGCCAGTAGTATAGGGGGCGCAGATACGCAGTATTTT. Translation gives CASSIGGADTQYF.

The V call is TRBV5-1, the J call TRBJ1-1; TRBD1 might be the D (5 bases). This CDR3 has 14 amino acids. Trimming left V 2 bases short and J 4 bases short, with 12 bases between. Looked up from germline, CDR1 is SGHRS and CDR2 is YFSETQ. CDR3 loop: CASSFWGEGTEAFF. CDR3 nucleotide sequence: TGCGCCAGCAGCTTCTGGGGGGAGGGCACTGAAGCTTTCTTT.

The CDR3 DNA follows: TGTGCCAGCAGCTTTGTAACTTTAGCGGGGGGGAGGACAGATACGCAGTATTTT. It specifies CASSFVTLAGGRTDTQYF. The chain uses TRBV11-2 and TRBJ2-3, with 11 nucleotides matching TRBD2. The junction had 11 bases not matched to a gene; V was cut back by 3 bases and J by 3 bases. The CDR3 spans 18 residues. The germline CDR1 and CDR2 sequences are SGHAT and FQNNGV.

This clone appeared a few times. The CDR3 loop reads CSASRLPFQYF. The CDR3 DNA is TGCAGTGCTAGTCGACTCCCCTTTCAGTACTTC. The chain links TRBV20-1 to TRBJ2-4, with no clear D. V dropped 3 bases and J dropped 11 bases, with 11 bases sitting between them. Germline V gene sequence: CDR1 DFQATT, CDR2 SNEGSKA (reference sequence). The CDR3 extends over 11 amino acids.

This sequence joins TRBV11-3 and TRBJ1-1; D is perhaps TRBD1 (5 bases). CDR1 SGHNT and CDR2 YENEEA come from the germline V gene. V was pared by 3 bases and J by 1 base, with 12 bases between. This CDR3 has 15 residues. The chain's CDR3 is CASSFQGRPNTEAFF. Written as DNA, the CDR3 is TGTGCCAGCAGCTTTCAGGGTCGCCCGAACACTGAAGCTTTCTTT. The variable domain in full, with the rest retrieved from reference TRBV11-3 and TRBJ1-1, is EAGVVQSPRYKIIEKKQPVAFWCNPISGHNTLYWYLQNLGQGPELLIRYENEEAVDDSQLPKDRFSAERLKGVDSTLKIQPAELGDSAVYLCASSFQGRPNTEAFFGQGTRLTVV.

This chain joins TRBV7-9 and TRBJ1-1; TRBD1 is a possible D gene (6 bases). This CDR3 spans 15 amino acids. Trimming pared 5 bases from V and 4 bases from J, leaving 17 bases between. Per the germline V gene, CDR1 is SEHNR and CDR2 is FQNEAQ (reference sequence). CDR3 protein: CASSPGTQGRTEAFF. CDR3 sequence (DNA): TGTGCCAGCAGCCCGGGCACACAGGGCCGCACTGAAGCTTTCTTT.

There are a few counts of this clone. The chain combines TRBV2 with TRBJ2-5, with 8 bases lining up with TRBD1. The CDR3 is 14 amino acids. CDR1 and CDR2 (germline): SNHLY, FYNNEI. V trimming: 5 bases; J trimming: 5 bases; junction bases outside the gene matches: 7. The CDR3 here is CASSWTGLGETQYF. CDR3 nucleotide sequence: TGTGCCAGCAGTTGGACAGGGTTAGGTGAGACCCAGTACTTC.

The CDR3 protein is CASSFGRGRTGNTEAFF. The CDR3, as DNA: TGTGCCAGCAGCTTTGGAAGGGGCCGGACAGGGAACACTGAAGCTTTCTTT. The rearrangement uses TRBV7-9 and TRBJ1-1; 7 bases fit TRBD1. The CDR3 has 17 amino acids. Trimming took 3 bases from V and 1 from J; bases not matched to a gene: 11. Germline V lookup: CDR1 SEHNR, CDR2 FQNEAQ (reference sequence).

V usage is TRBV7-2 and J usage is TRBJ2-3; 8 nucleotides line up with TRBD2. The CDR3 covers 15 residues. CDR1 SGHTA and CDR2 FQGNSA come from the germline V gene. Losses at the gene ends were 0 bases for V and 6 bases for J; bases not matched to a gene: 5. The CDR3 nucleotides read TGTGCCAGCAGCTTAGCAGGGCGGGGGGTCGATACGCAGTATTTT. Translating gives CASSLAGRGVDTQYF.

The chain combines TRBV27 with TRBJ1-4; 8 bases are a match to TRBD1. The CDR3 is 15 residues long. Germline V CDR1 and CDR2: MNHEY, SMNVEV (reference sequence). V dropped 5 bases and J dropped 7; count of bases not matched to a gene: 9. CDR3 region: CASSTHTGGSEKLFF. The CDR3 DNA follows: TGTGCCAGCAGTACCCACACAGGGGGGAGTGAAAAACTGTTTTTT.

The rearrangement links TRBV6-6 to TRBJ2-7, with 9 bases lining up with TRBD1. After removal of 6 bases from V and 5 bases from J, the junction contained 8 bases not matched to a gene. CDR1 and CDR2 (germline): MNHNY, SVGAGI (reference sequence). CDR3 length: 14 amino acids. The CDR3 region has the DNA TGTGCCAGCAGCTCCCGGACAGGGGTCGACGAGCAGTACTTC. Translating gives CASSSRTGVDEQYF.

The chain has TRBV7-6 and TRBJ2-3; no clear D. CDR3 length equals 13 residues. Germline-derived CDR1 and CDR2 are SGHVS and FNYEAQ. The V gene lost 2 bases and the J gene lost 3 bases, with 6 bases spanning the gap. The CDR3: CASSLRRTDTQYF. The CDR3 nucleotides read TGTGCCAGCAGCTTACGCAGGACAGATACGCAGTATTTT.

The V call is TRBV11-3, the J call TRBJ2-2; D unclear. V lost 5 bases, J lost 5 bases, and 15 bases lay in between. This CDR3 spans 15 amino acids. CDR1 SGHNT and CDR2 YENEEA come from the germline V gene. The CDR3 reads CASSPPSSRTGELFF. The DNA for the CDR3 is TGTGCCAGCAGCCCACCTAGTAGCCGGACCGGGGAGCTGTTTTTT.

This chain connects TRBV19 to TRBJ2-2; 8 bases are a match to TRBD2. After removal of 6 bases from V and 5 bases from J, the junction contained 5 bases not matched to a gene. CDR1 is LNHDA and CDR2 is SQIVND in the germline V gene (reference sequence). The CDR3 consists of 14 residues. CDR3 in DNA: TGTGCCAGTAGAGGGACTAGTTCTACCGGGGAGCTGTTTTTT. It translates to CASRGTSSTGELFF.

This chain connects TRBV18 to TRBJ2-1, with D perhaps TRBD2 (6 bases). The CDR3 has 16 amino acids. Looked up from germline, CDR1 is KGHSH and CDR2 is LQKENI. The V gene lost 2 bases and the J gene lost 5 bases, with 16 bases spanning the gap. The CDR3 DNA is TGTGCCAGCTCACCAATGGGGGGATCATATGACAATGAGCAGTTCTTC. Protein product: CASSPMGGSYDNEQFF. The full variable domain, in which reference TRBV18 and TRBJ2-1 provide the parts outside the CDR3, is NAGVMQNPRHLVRRRGQEARLRCSPMKGHSHVYWYRQLPEEGLKFMVYLQKENIIDESGMPKERFSAEFPKEGPSILRIQQVVRGDSAAYFCASSPMGGSYDNEQFFGPGTRLTVL.

The CDR3 sequence: CASSASGGTSYNSPLHF. In DNA, the CDR3 is TGTGCCAGCAGTGCCTCAGGGGGGACCTCCTATAATTCACCCCTCCACTTT. The chain uses TRBV6-1 and TRBJ1-6; 7 nucleotides align to TRBD1. After removal of 4 bases from V and 0 bases from J, the junction contained 6 bases not matched to a gene. Germline V gives CDR1 MNHNS, CDR2 SASEGT. This CDR3 has 17 residues.

The V and J genes are TRBV18 and TRBJ2-3, with 11 bases matching TRBD2. V was pared by 3 bases and J by 5 bases, with 10 bases of the junction left unmatched. This CDR3 region has 17 residues. Per the germline V gene, CDR1 is KGHSH and CDR2 is LQKENI. CDR3 nucleotide sequence: TGTGCCAGCTCACCCCTCTCTACTAGCGGGGGACGAGATACGCAGTATTTT. This codes for CASSPLSTSGGRDTQYF.

Here the CDR3 reads CASSRGYSYEQYF. CDR3 DNA: TGTGCCAGTAGTCGAGGGTACTCCTACGAGCAGTACTTC. The V and J genes are TRBV19 and TRBJ2-7; D might be TRBD2 (5 bases). The germline CDR1 and CDR2 sequences are LNHDA and SQIVND (reference sequence). CDR3 size: 13 residues. Trimming pared 5 bases from V and 0 bases from J, leaving 8 bases between.

The rearrangement uses TRBV27 and TRBJ2-7; D is unresolved. The germline CDR1 and CDR2 sequences are MNHEY and SMNVEV (reference sequence). The CDR3 sequence is 12 residues long. V was clipped by 5 bases and J by 7 bases, with 12 bases between them. The CDR3 sequence is CASSTPPGEQYF. The CDR3 nucleotides are TGTGCCAGCAGTACCCCTCCGGGTGAGCAGTACTTC.

The J gene is TRBJ1-2, the V gene TRBV11-2, with 8 bases fitting TRBD1. CDR1 and CDR2 from the germline V gene are SGHAT and FQNNGV. J lost 3 bases, V lost 5 bases, and 5 bases had no gene match. This CDR3 comprises 14 residues. The CDR3 DNA reads as TGTGCCAGCAGCCCCTCGACAGGGGACTATGGCTACACCTTC. It codes for CASSPSTGDYGYTF.

This chain connects TRBV18 to TRBJ1-1; the D gene is possibly TRBD1 (5 bases). The length of the CDR3 is 13 residues. Trimming shortened V by 2 bases and J by 5 bases, and 9 bases separated the two germline ends. The V gene's germline CDR1 is KGHSH and CDR2 LQKENI. The CDR3 DNA follows: TGTGCCAGCTCACCAACACGGGGGACTGAAGCTTTCTTT. Residues: CASSPTRGTEAFF.

This chain connects TRBV30 to TRBJ1-1; D ambiguous. V shed 0 bases and J shed 7 bases, with 9 bases lying between them. CDR1 GTSNPN and CDR2 SVGIG come from the germline V gene (reference sequence). This CDR3 region has 12 residues. The CDR3 bases are TGTGCCTGGAGTGTGGCGGTGGGTGAAGCTTTCTTT. Its protein is CAWSVAVGEAFF.

The V call is TRBV4-3, the J call TRBJ1-6; D might be TRBD1 (6 bases). The CDR3 extends over 15 amino acids. Looked up from germline, CDR1 is LGHNA and CDR2 is YSLEER. Trimming pared 4 bases from V and 2 bases from J, leaving 9 bases between. The CDR3 here is CASSPRDTYNSPLHF. As DNA, the CDR3 is TGCGCCAGCAGCCCCCGGGACACCTATAATTCACCCCTCCACTTT.